This T cell receptor (beta chain) emerged from a study of T cell responses to AZD1222 COVID-19 vaccine. Note on this clone: Its antigen is unidentified.

Whole-study findings and limits: No repertoire was sampled before or during the peak T cell response, only after it. Clonal diversity may have been underestimated in mostly white British donors. Breadth and depth of Spike-specific TCRs rose after two AZD1222 doses.

Germline V gene sequence: CDR1 SGDLS, CDR2 YYNGEE. The germline V and J ends were trimmed by 2 bases and 6 bases, with 12 bases remaining between them. This CDR3 spans 13 amino acids. Some clones are missing from TCRdb's copy, which holds only in-frame ones; the method was immunoSEQ multiplex PCR. The table lists more than 120,000 clones, approximately 89% of them singletons, with about 1.8% in the top ten. The starting material was peripheral blood, obtained 28 days after the second AZD1222 dose. The sequence was collected from an adult who received the AZD1222 COVID-19 vaccine. The chain combines TRBV9 with TRBJ2-7; D may be TRBD2 (6 bases). The CDR3 DNA is TGTGCCAGCAGCGTTAGGTTGGGGGGCGAGCAGTACTTC. Its translation: CASSVRLGGEQYF.